This TCR beta chain was found in a study of T-cell reconstitution after alpha-beta-depleted transplantation in children. This clonotype was found many times. As yet, its antigen is unknown. General study points: It was reported that alpha-beta T cells came from several hundred expanded graft clones (about two months after transplant). Surviving recipient cells, namely T cells and thymic progenitors, were the source of high day-60 TCRbeta diversity in some patients. Most T-cell counts and diversity one year after the transplant came from T cells that were newly produced.

TCRbeta library construction was performed incorporating unique molecular identifiers. One entry per CDR3 protein results from TCRdb running MiXCR on the PCR reads. The table shows fewer than 700,000 distinct CDR3 sequences, with 10% to 15% occurring only once. The CDR3 spans 12 residues. With 8 bases removed from V and 9 bases from J, the gap between germline ends came to 16 bases. The material was PBMCs, mostly from graft donor cells, obtained 360 days after TCRalphabeta/CD19-depleted stem cell transplant. V and J are TRBV12-3 or TRBV12-4 and TRBJ2-5; D ambiguous. The TCR was taken from a male patient aged 10 to 17 who had a stem cell transplant for acute myeloid leukemia, so the T cells may come from the graft donor. The CDR3 sequence: CASGVLRLAQYF. Here the CDR3 DNA reads TGTGCCAGCGGTGTCCTCCGCTTGGCCCAGTACTTC.